This T cell receptor beta chain was sequenced during a study of cytomegalovirus exposure and HLA in healthy donors. Study-level findings and limits: A later analysis reportedly found fewer N-insertions in an Asian-associated ancestry cluster than the roughly 670-donor mean. Most sequenced TCRs were rare (though some public TCRs occurred in many donors). The authors later found TCR association rates varying by HLA locus, with DRB1 most and HLA-C fewest. Cytomegalovirus status, reportedly, was diagnosed with high specificity and sensitivity by the classifier.

Vbeta (60) and Jbeta (13) primers were used in the PCR. Sequenced by immunoSEQ multiplex PCR; TCRdb stores in-frame clones only, minus some. The sample has around 90,000 clones; roughly 67% are singletons. Comments on this clone: Antigen specificity is unknown.

The V and J ends lost 4 bases and 3 bases respectively, with 10 bases between them. This CDR3 comprises 13 residues. Germline V gene lookup returns CDR1 WSHSY and CDR2 SAAADI. The specimen sequenced was PBMCs. The rearrangement links TRBV10-2 to TRBJ2-7; possible D gene TRBD2, 6 bases. The sequence derives from a boy younger than 18 in good health and CMV-seropositive. The CDR3 bases are TGCGCCAGCAGTGTCGTGGGGGGCTACGAGCAGTACTTC. Its protein product is CASSVVGGYEQYF.